Sequencing of this TCR beta chain was carried out in a study of T cells in Graves' hyperthyroidism and ophthalmopathy. Study-wide findings and caveats: Ophthalmopathy onset followed model prediction by a median approximately 5.9 months. Stable hyperthyroidism was told apart from ophthalmopathy by a model built on 13 V-J features.

This clonotype was seen ten or more times. Its target is unknown. RNA transcripts served as the template for amplifying TCR beta CDR3 regions. The HTBI set primed first-round TCR CDR3 RT-PCR. TCRdb used MiXCR to reprocess the multiplex PCR reads, holding one entry per CDR3 protein. The table has roughly 660,000 distinct CDR3 sequences, approximately 15% seen once. The V gene end was trimmed by 0 bases and the J gene end by 2 bases; junction bases not matched to a gene: 4. There are 17 residues in the CDR3. The sample was blood. V and J are TRBV12-3 or TRBV12-4 and TRBJ2-1; TRBD2 matches 10 bases. The TCR sequence derives from a man in his fifties or sixties with Graves' hyperthyroidism. The chain's CDR3 is CASSLAPTSGTYNEQFF. As DNA, the CDR3 is TGTGCCAGCAGTTTAGCACCTACTAGCGGGACCTACAATGAGCAGTTCTTC.